The 23 T cell receptor beta chains below were found in one sample sequenced in a study of blood T cell repertoires in COVID-19. Produced via immunoSEQ multiplex PCR; TCRdb's table is partial and in-frame only. The sample shows about 370,000 clones, more than 70% of them seen only once. Material for sequencing was peripheral blood. The receptor source for this set is a woman in her twenties or thirties with COVID-19, enrolled during active disease.

The chain combines TRBV2 with TRBJ1-6, with 8 bases fitting TRBD1. The CDR3 loop spans 15 amino acids. The J segment lost 14 bases and the V segment lost 1 base, leaving 10 bases of the junction unmatched. From germline, CDR1 is SNHLY and CDR2 FYNNEI. CDR3 coding DNA: TGTGCCAGCAGTGAAGGAGGACAGGGCTGGGGCGCCCTCCACTTT. Amino acids: CASSEGGQGWGALHF.

J is TRBJ2-5 and V is TRBV5-1, with 7 bases fitting TRBD1. The CDR3 is 16 amino acids. Germline V CDR1 and CDR2: SGHRS, YFSETQ. The trim removed 4 bases at V and 7 bases at J, leaving 16 bases unmatched. Here the CDR3 reads CASSPPKGGHRWTQYF. DNA of the CDR3: TGCGCCAGCAGCCCCCCCAAAGGGGGCCACCGGTGGACCCAGTACTTC.

The chain has TRBV6-5 and TRBJ2-5; 11 nucleotides line up with TRBD2. Germline V gene lookup returns CDR1 MNHEY and CDR2 SVGAGI. The V and J ends lost 7 bases and 4 bases, in that order; junction bases with no gene match: 5. This CDR3 is 14 amino acids long. CDR3 sequence reads: CASTHLAGGETQYF. DNA of the CDR3: TGTGCCAGCACCCATCTAGCGGGGGGAGAGACCCAGTACTTC.

This clone was observed once. The chain is built from TRBV10-1 and TRBJ2-2; no clear D. Germline V CDR1 and CDR2: WNHNN, SYGVQD (reference sequence). Trimming cost V 0 bases and J 3 bases, with 5 bases left between them. The CDR3 contains 14 residues. The CDR3 coding sequence is TGCGCCAGCAGTGAGTCAGGAGACACCGGGGAGCTGTTTTTT. Encoded protein: CASSESGDTGELFF.

This chain uses TRBV5-1 with TRBJ2-7; TRBD2 agrees at 9 bases. The germline V gene has CDR1 SGHRS and CDR2 YFSETQ. The CDR3 length is 16 residues. V lost 1 base, J lost 2 bases, and 7 bases stayed unmatched. The CDR3 coding sequence is TGCGCCAGCAGCTTGACAATGCGGGGGGGCCCCTACGAGCAGTACTTC. Protein: CASSLTMRGGPYEQYF.

This chain uses TRBV6-6 with TRBJ2-5, with TRBD2 identical over 7 bases. CDR1 and CDR2 (germline): MNHNY, SVGAGI (reference sequence). The CDR3 covers 14 residues. V dropped 7 bases and J dropped 4; count of bases not matched to a gene: 9. The CDR3 reads CASNSNRGGETQYF. The CDR3 DNA is TGTGCCAGCAACTCTAACCGCGGGGGAGAGACCCAGTACTTC.

The rearrangement links TRBV7-2 to TRBJ2-1; 7 bases agree with TRBD2. Germline CDR1 and CDR2: SGHTA and FQGNSA. The CDR3 consists of 15 residues. V shed 3 bases, J shed 4 bases, and the junction held 6 bases outside the gene matches. DNA for the CDR3: TGTGCCAGCAGCTTGGTGGGAGGGCCTTACAATGAGCAGTTCTTC. Its protein is CASSLVGGPYNEQFF.

This clone was detected once. This rearrangement joins TRBV27 to TRBJ2-1; 8 nucleotides line up with TRBD2. CDR1 MNHEY and CDR2 SMNVEV come from the germline V gene (reference sequence). The J segment lost 4 bases and the V segment lost 0 bases, leaving 5 bases of the junction unmatched. This CDR3 is 16 amino acids long. The CDR3 DNA reads TGTGCCAGCAGTTTATCTAGCGGGGAAATTTACAATGAGCAGTTCTTC. Protein sequence: CASSLSSGEIYNEQFF.

This clone showed up just a few times. V usage is TRBV3-1 (or the pseudogene TRBV3-2) and J usage is TRBJ2-1; D may be TRBD1 (6 bases). There are 15 residues in the CDR3. Germline-derived CDR1 and CDR2 are LGHDT and YNNKEL (reference sequence). V lost 3 bases and J lost 0, with 9 bases in between. DNA for the CDR3: TGTGCCAGCAGCCATGGACAGAGCTCCTACAATGAGCAGTTCTTC. It is translated as CASSHGQSSYNEQFF.

J is TRBJ2-7 and V is TRBV2; weak D call: TRBD2 (6 bases). The germline V gene has CDR1 SNHLY and CDR2 FYNNEI. The CDR3 has 14 residues. V was trimmed by 7 bases and J by 4 bases, leaving 17 bases between them. The CDR3 DNA reads TGTGCCAGCACAGTAGCGGCGGGTTTGTACGAGCAGTACTTC. Translating gives CASTVAAGLYEQYF.

The J gene is TRBJ2-5, the V gene TRBV10-3; TRBD2 is a possible D gene (5 bases). The V end was cut by 0 bases, the J end by 5 bases, with 10 bases between. The germline V gene encodes CDR1 ENHRY and CDR2 SYGVKD. The CDR3 loop spans 14 amino acids. This CDR3 reads CAISESTRWETQYF. Here the CDR3 DNA reads TGTGCCATCAGTGAGTCTACTAGGTGGGAGACCCAGTACTTC.

The V call is TRBV27, the J call TRBJ2-7; the D gene is possibly TRBD2 (6 bases). The CDR3 has 14 amino acids. V dropped 5 bases and J dropped 3 bases, with 14 bases sitting between them. The germline V gene encodes CDR1 MNHEY and CDR2 SMNVEV (reference sequence). The CDR3 region is CASSPSRRGYEQYF. CDR3 sequence (DNA): TGTGCCAGCAGTCCCTCCCGGAGGGGCTACGAGCAGTACTTC.

The V call is TRBV4-3, the J call TRBJ1-5; the D is unclear. The V gene lost 0 bases and the J gene lost 5 bases, with 11 bases spanning the gap. This CDR3 spans 15 amino acids. Germline V lookup: CDR1 LGHNA, CDR2 YSLEER. CDR3 coding DNA: TGCGCCAGCAGCCAAGATAGGGAGGGTTATCAGCCCCAGCATTTT. Translation gives CASSQDREGYQPQHF.

The rearrangement uses TRBV6-5 and TRBJ1-5; D perhaps matches TRBD1 (5 bases). Trimming removed 7 bases at V and 0 bases at J, with 13 bases between. Looked up from germline, CDR1 is MNHEY and CDR2 is SVGAGI. The CDR3 consists of 15 residues. In DNA, the CDR3 is TGTGCCAGCAAGAGACGACAGAATAGCAATCAGCCCCAGCATTTT. It codes for CASKRRQNSNQPQHF.

The chain recombines TRBV10-3 with TRBJ2-1, with 11 bases that match TRBD2. J gave up 10 bases and V 0 bases, and 8 bases lay outside the gene matches. Germline assignment: CDR1 ENHRY and CDR2 SYGVKD. The CDR3 is made up of 16 amino acids. In DNA form, the CDR3 reads TGTGCCATCAGTGAGTCAGGAGGGACTAGCGGTCCAGAGCAGTTCTTC. This translates into CAISESGGTSGPEQFF.

This clone was seen only a few times. The chain recombines TRBV6-5 with TRBJ1-5; 7 bases map to TRBD1. With V trimmed by 8 bases and J by 3 bases, 7 bases remained unmatched. This CDR3 spans 14 amino acids. Looked up from germline, CDR1 is MNHEY and CDR2 is SVGAGI. The CDR3 sequence: CASRAGGPNQPQHF. The CDR3 bases are TGTGCCAGCCGGGCAGGGGGACCCAATCAGCCCCAGCATTTT.

In DNA form, the CDR3 reads TGTGCCAGCAGCCCGACGGGGACCTACAATGAGCAGTTCTTC. Translation gives CASSPTGTYNEQFF. The J gene is TRBJ2-1, the V gene TRBV13; tentative D call: TRBD2 (5 bases). V was cut by 5 bases and J by 2 bases, with 10 bases left in between. Germline lookup yields CDR1 PRHDT and CDR2 FYEKMQ (reference sequence). This CDR3 contains 14 residues. The variable domain in full, completed from reference TRBV13 and TRBJ2-1, reads AAGVIQSPRHLIKEKRETATLKCYPIPRHDTVYWYQQGPGQDPQFLISFYEKMQSDKGSIPDRFSAQQFSDYHSELNMSSLELGDSALYFCASSPTGTYNEQFFGPGTRLTVL.

The chain carries TRBV6-5 and TRBJ1-2; 7 bases match TRBD1. Looked up from germline, CDR1 is MNHEY and CDR2 is SVGAGI. With 6 bases clipped from V and 4 bases from J, the junction kept 5 bases outside the gene matches. This CDR3 has 13 residues. The CDR3 nucleotides read TGTGCCAGCAGGACAGGGTTGAGCTATGGCTACACCTTC. As protein: CASRTGLSYGYTF.

This sequence joins TRBV3-1 (or the pseudogene TRBV3-2) and TRBJ1-6, with D perhaps matching TRBD1 (6 bases). The length of the CDR3 is 16 residues. V lost 2 bases to trimming and J lost 7 bases, with 15 bases between them. CDR1 and CDR2 (germline): LGHDT, YNNKEL (reference sequence). The DNA for the CDR3 is TGTGCCAGCAGCCAACCCGACCGGGGGGCGAATTCACCCCTCCACTTT. Its translation: CASSQPDRGANSPLHF.

The genes are TRBV12-5 and TRBJ2-1; TRBD2 agrees at 8 bases. The CDR3 contains 13 residues. J gave up 15 bases and V 1 base, and 8 bases lay outside the gene matches. Germline CDR1 and CDR2: LGHNT and FRNRAP. The CDR3 DNA is TGTGCTAGTGGTTTGGCCGCCGGGACTAGGCGGTTCTTC. Protein product: CASGLAAGTRRFF. Together with reference TRBV12-5 and TRBJ2-1, the CDR3 gives the full variable domain: DARVTQTPRHKVTEMGQEVTMRCQPILGHNTVFWYRQTMMQGLELLAYFRNRAPLDDSGMPKDRFSAEMPDATLATLKIQPSEPRDSAVYFCASGLAAGTRRFFGPGTRLTVL.

The chain uses TRBV11-3 and TRBJ1-1, with D unclear. Germline V gene sequence: CDR1 SGHNT, CDR2 YENEEA. The CDR3 contains 13 residues. The V end was cut by 3 bases, the J end by 4 bases, with 9 bases between. The CDR3 DNA sequence: TGTGCCAGCAGCTTCGAGCCCGGCACTGAAGCTTTCTTT. Protein: CASSFEPGTEAFF.

J is TRBJ1-2 and V is TRBV28; a possible D gene is TRBD1 (5 bases). This CDR3 is built from 15 residues. The V gene lost 7 bases and the J gene lost 4 bases, with 19 bases spanning the gap. Germline CDR1 reads MDHEN; CDR2 reads SYDVKM. The CDR3: CASIKGAAFLYGYTF. CDR3 bases: TGTGCCAGCATTAAAGGGGCAGCGTTTCTCTATGGCTACACCTTC.

The chain links TRBV7-8 to TRBJ2-3; 7 bases are shared with TRBD2. From germline, CDR1 is SGHVS and CDR2 FQNEAQ. Trimming removed 10 bases from V and 1 base from J; junction bases left unmatched: 8. The CDR3 is made up of 14 amino acids. The CDR3 sequence: CATNGAGGTDTQYF. The CDR3 nucleotides read TGTGCCACGAATGGGGCGGGGGGCACAGATACGCAGTATTTT.